The text below deals with one TCR beta chain. Authors' analysis steps: By means of reference gene primer amplification, nucleated cell counts were estimated. Assay: immunoSEQ multiplex PCR; the TCRdb copy retains only in-frame clones and omits some. V and J calls and clone size are as listed in that table; D and trimming were resolved from the DNA. Of roughly 240,000 clones detected, around four fifths appear once; the ten largest clones hold about 4.5%. These data belong to a study of blood T cell repertoires in COVID-19. Turning to the study itself: Donors in the United States, Italy and Spain gave samples during acute or convalescent COVID-19. Sources were T cells, B-cell-depleted T cells, or PBMCs; the material itself was cDNA or gDNA.

This CDR3 contains 13 residues. Germline V gives CDR1 LGHDT, CDR2 YNNKEL (reference sequence). With 8 bases removed from V and 1 base from J, the gap between germline ends came to 9 bases. The clonotype was recovered from a woman in her 70s with acute or convalescent COVID-19. The specimen was peripheral blood. The chain has TRBV3-1 (or the pseudogene TRBV3-2) and TRBJ1-3; D is unresolved. CDR3 loop: CASVRLSGNTIYF. In nucleotides, the CDR3 is TGTGCCAGCGTCCGGTTATCTGGAAACACCATATATTTT.